This record concerns one TCR beta chain sequence. What it recognizes is unknown. Next came a second PCR, run for roughly 7 to 12 cycles, which used a sample-barcoded 5' primer along with a J-beta primer mix. Via MiXCR, TCRdb re-called the 5' RACE reads, giving one row per CDR3 protein. The repertoire holds hundreds of thousands of distinct CDR3 sequences, roughly 46% seen once, with 15% to 20% in the top ten. This entry comes from a study of blood T cells in healthy people across ages. Findings and caveats of the study: Roughly linearly, TCR beta diversity per million T cells fell as age increased.

The germline V and J ends were trimmed by 1 base and 0 bases, with 9 bases remaining between them. The CDR3 is 15 residues long. The germline V gene encodes CDR1 MGHDK and CDR2 SYGVNS. This receptor was taken from a man older than 75 in good health. This chain joins TRBV25-1 and TRBJ1-1, with unresolved D. The sequenced material came from blood. The CDR3 bases are TGTGCCAGCAGTGAATCGGGAATCATGAACACTGAAGCTTTCTTT. Encoded protein: CASSESGIMNTEAFF.